This note documents a single TCR beta chain sequence. Its recognized antigen is unknown. It has no much larger one-base neighbor in the sample; base qualities were not kept. The immunoSEQ Assay, a bias-controlled multiplex PCR, was used to amplify TCRbeta CDR3 regions from genomic DNA. The authors' analysis ran thus. Within the assay, amplification of reference gene primers was used to estimate how many nucleated cells each sample contained. To quantify the absolute abundance of each unique TCRbeta CDR3 rearrangement, sequence reads were collapsed and filtered. For each sample, productive Simpson clonality was calculated by taking the square root of Simpson's diversity index across productive rearrangements. TCRdb mirrors the immuneACCESS table, restricted to in-frame sequences. Some clones are absent from its copies; in checked studies, under half trace to an unresolved V gene, and the reason for the others is unknown. D and trimming were read from the DNA, whereas the V and J calls and clone size are those reported in that table. This sample is represented by around 310,000 clones; roughly 90% of them were singletons. The top ten clonotypes cover 6.8% of the sample.

The V end gives up 0 bases and the J end 5 bases, leaving 6 bases in the junction not matched to a gene. CDR1 SEHNR and CDR2 FQNEAQ are derived from the germline V gene (reference sequence). Including the terminal cysteine and phenylalanine, the CDR3 comprises 18 residues. Just CDR3 DNA is preserved here, 54 bases in frame from base 1. This entry is derived from a study of blood T cell repertoires in COVID-19 (dated by TCRdb to the early 2020s). A note on the overall study: The collaborator samples originated in the United States, Italy and Spain and spanned the acute and convalescent phases of COVID-19. The prospective study material was composed of cDNA or gDNA derived from T cells, B-cell-depleted T cells, or PBMCs. Subjects who had been exposed to COVID-19, were actively infected with it, or had recovered from it provided the deeply sampled blood TCRbeta repertoires that made up the dataset. The repertoires were made available in a free public database intended to serve as a resource for research on the immune response to SARS-CoV-2. Samples came from the ongoing ImmuneRACE study (first 160 participants) plus 1,254 subjects from 6 global collaborators. A de-identified subject ID, COVID-19 status, age in years and sex were almost always included in the sample metadata. HLA class I and class II types, where available, came from metadata supplied by the sample provider rather than from assay-based typing. The investigation overall reported the following: The quantity of clinical and demographic metadata differed by source and by participant and was supplied without curation.

At one collaborating source in Seattle, patients were enrolled during active infection and were followed longitudinally through the course of disease. Collaborating institutions collected whole blood in K2EDTA tubes following their own protocols. For TCRbeta analysis, collaborator samples were shipped as frozen whole blood, as isolated PBMCs, or as DNA extracted from either sample type. The clonotype originates from a woman aged 30 to 39 with COVID-19, enrolled during active disease. Sequencing was done on a sample of peripheral blood. The chain is encoded by TRBV7-9 joined to TRBJ2-2; 13 of the junction bases match TRBD2. The nucleotide sequence reads as follows: TGTGCCAGCAGCTTAGCGCGACTAGCGGGAGGCCGGACCGGGGAGCTGTTTTTT. Its coded protein is CASSLARLAGGRTGELFF.